The rows below give T cell receptor beta chains drawn from one sample of a study of blood T cell repertoires in COVID-19. Using immunoSEQ multiplex PCR, the repertoire was profiled, and TCRdb retains in-frame clones only, with some absent. The sample holds about 190,000 clones; under 90% are singletons and the top ten take approximately 6.7%. The sequenced sample consisted of peripheral blood. Every receptor here comes from a man aged 35 to 55 with acute or convalescent COVID-19. The CDR3 runs from the conserved cysteine through the conserved F or W. The order of the fields is clone size, D gene, J gene, V gene, CDR3 DNA, CDR3 protein. A D gene is named only where the DNA matches it firmly. Only some rows state a clone size, as once, few, many or a class for expanded clones.

- | - | TRBJ1-5 | TRBV5-3 | TGTGCCAGAAGCTTTGAAAGGACGGACACCAATCAGCCCCAGCATTTT | CARSFERTDTNQPQHF
once | - | TRBJ2-3 | TRBV5-1 | TGCGCCAGCAGCTTTGGACTGACTACAGATACGCAGTATTTT | CASSFGLTTDTQYF
- | - | TRBJ2-7 | TRBV2 | TGTGCCAGCAGTGAGAACAGCTACGAGCAGTACTTC | CASSENSYEQYF
- | - | TRBJ2-2 | TRBV15 | TGTGCCACCAGCAGAGATTTCGGGGTCGGGGAGCTGTTTTTT | CATSRDFGVGELFF
- | TRBD1 | TRBJ2-3 | TRBV5-5 | TGTGCCAGCAGCCCGGGACAGACTAGCACAGATACGCAGTATTTT | CASSPGQTSTDTQYF
- | TRBD2 | TRBJ2-2 | TRBV2 | TGTGCCAGTATAACTAGCGTCCCCGGGGAGCTGTTTTTT | CASITSVPGELFF
- | - | TRBJ2-1 | TRBV18 | TGTGCCAGCCTCCAAGGGGTCGACAATGAGCAGTTCTTC | CASLQGVDNEQFF
- | - | TRBJ2-2 | TRBV6-2/TRBV6-3 | TGTGCCAGCAGTTACGGGGTGACAGTAATAAACACCGGGGAGCTGTTTTTT | CASSYGVTVINTGELFF
- | - | TRBJ1-5 | TRBV5-6 | TGTGCCAGCAGCTTGTGGAAGGCAGGGATGCAGCCCCAGCATTTT | CASSLWKAGMQPQHF
- | TRBD2 | TRBJ2-3 | TRBV27 | TGTGCCAGCAGTCCCGGGGGGGCAGATACGCAGTATTTT | CASSPGGADTQYF
few | TRBD2 | TRBJ2-7 | TRBV6-6 | TGTGCCAGCAGCCGGGGACCGGGACTAGGGAACGGCGAGCAGTACTTC | CASSRGPGLGNGEQYF
- | - | TRBJ2-7 | TRBV16 | TGTGCCAGCAGCCAATCTAAAAGCGGCGAGCAGTACTTC | CASSQSKSGEQYF
- | - | TRBJ1-6 | TRBV28 | TGTGCCAGCACCTCGGACAGTAGGTTGTATAATTCACCCCTCCACTTT | CASTSDSRLYNSPLHF
- | TRBD2 | TRBJ2-7 | TRBV3-1/TRBV3-2 | TGTGCCAGCAGCCAAGGGAGAGGGCTAGCGGGGACCTACGAGCAGTACTTC | CASSQGRGLAGTYEQYF
- | TRBD1 | TRBJ2-5 | TRBV19 | TGTGCCAGTAGTATAGTCCCAGGGGGCTCTAAAGAGACCCAGTACTTC | CASSIVPGGSKETQYF
- | TRBD2 | TRBJ2-5 | TRBV28 | TGTGCCAGCAGTTCGCAGGGAGGGAAGTTAGGTGAAGAATTAGAGACCCAGTACTTC | CASSSQGGKLGEELETQYF
- | - | TRBJ1-1 | TRBV3-1/TRBV3-2 | TGTGCCAGCAGCCCAGAGGGGAGGGGCTGGTCGGGCGAAGCTTTCTTT | CASSPEGRGWSGEAFF
- | - | TRBJ2-1 | TRBV2 | TGTGCCAGCAGCGCAGAAATGTACAATGAGCAGTTCTTC | CASSAEMYNEQFF
- | - | TRBJ2-5 | TRBV6-5 | TGTGCCAGCACCCCTTCCGACGGGTGGAAGGAGACCCAGTACTTC | CASTPSDGWKETQYF
- | TRBD1 | TRBJ1-2 | TRBV2 | TGTGCCAGCAGTGCCCCTGGACAGGCGTCCTTTATCTATGGCTACACCTTC | CASSAPGQASFIYGYTF
- | - | TRBJ2-3 | TRBV29-1 | TGCAGCGTTGATCGGCAGGGCACAGATACGCAGTATTTT | CSVDRQGTDTQYF
- | TRBD1 | TRBJ1-1 | TRBV2 | TGTGCCAGCATCAGAAGGCCCGTAGGACAGGGAATGAACACTGAAGCTTTCTTT | CASIRRPVGQGMNTEAFF
once | - | TRBJ2-3 | TRBV9 | TGTGCCAGCAGCGTAGCAGGTACCACAGATACGCAGTATTTT | CASSVAGTTDTQYF
once | TRBD1 | TRBJ1-4 | TRBV28 | TGTGCCAGCAGTTTGACAGGGATTAATGAAAAACTGTTTTTT | CASSLTGINEKLFF
- | - | TRBJ2-5 | TRBV19 | TGTGCCAGTAGTATGCAGACAGCCCAAGAGACCCAGTACTTC | CASSMQTAQETQYF